The clone carrying this T cell receptor (beta chain) was recorded a few times. Its antigen is currently unknown. Looked up from germline, CDR1 is SQVTM and CDR2 is ANQGSEA. V was clipped by 4 bases and J by 1 base, with 10 bases between them. This CDR3 is built from 13 residues. MiXCR, applied by TCRdb to the reads, yields one record per CDR3 protein. The sample has some 310,000 distinct CDR3 sequences, roughly 25% seen once. This entry belongs to a study of T cell repertoires in cytomegalovirus infection. Study summary: Well-studied HLA-B-restricted CMV epitopes were used in the study alongside recently identified HLA-C-restricted ones. Public TCR beta signatures indicated both CMV infection and matching HLA type. Study findings and constraints: Individuals carrying CMV plus the relevant HLA were identified by cumulative frequency of public TCR beta families. Ex vivo responses were dominated by HLA-C-restricted CMV-specific TCR beta clonotypes.

V usage is TRBV29-1 and J usage is TRBJ2-5; D is perhaps TRBD1 (6 bases). The sequences come from cultured PBMCs, collected from culture after CMV antigen stimulation. The sequence derives from a human donor in good health (CMV status not recorded). Some clones in this sample may be carry-over from other donors' samples. The CDR3 reads CSVARTAQETQYF. The DNA for the CDR3 is TGCAGCGTTGCTCGGACAGCCCAAGAGACCCAGTACTTC.